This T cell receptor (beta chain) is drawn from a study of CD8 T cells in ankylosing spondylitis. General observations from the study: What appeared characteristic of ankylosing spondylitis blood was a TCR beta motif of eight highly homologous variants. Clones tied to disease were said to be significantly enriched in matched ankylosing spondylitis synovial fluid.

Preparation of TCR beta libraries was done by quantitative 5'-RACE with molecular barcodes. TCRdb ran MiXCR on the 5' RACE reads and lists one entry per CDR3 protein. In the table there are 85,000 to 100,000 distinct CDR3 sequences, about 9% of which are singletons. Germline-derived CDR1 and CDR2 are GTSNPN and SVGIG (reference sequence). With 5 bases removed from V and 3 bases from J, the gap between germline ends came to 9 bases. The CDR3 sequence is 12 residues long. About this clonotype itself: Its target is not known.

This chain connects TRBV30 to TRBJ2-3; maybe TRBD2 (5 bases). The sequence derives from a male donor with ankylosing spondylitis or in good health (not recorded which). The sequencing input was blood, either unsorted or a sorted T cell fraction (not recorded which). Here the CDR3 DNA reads TGTGCCTGGGGCCTAGCAACAGATACGCAGTATTTT. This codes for CAWGLATDTQYF.